This T cell receptor beta chain originates from a study of low-dose radiotherapy and immunotherapy resistance in tumors. Across the whole study: Cohort 2's total reached 13 Gy over 26 weeks, at 1 Gy per fraction every two weeks. Patients received cyclophosphamide 200 mg/m2 intravenously every two weeks, the day before radiation-immunotherapy. On cycle 1 day 1, patients started four cycles of oral aspirin 300 mg daily.

Covering alpha and beta chains, TRAV- and TRBV-specific primers were used for the first-strand cDNA. TCRs underwent around 18 PCR cycles of amplification with a constant-region primer and V-primer adapter. Amplification of the isolated mRNA used in vitro transcription. TCRdb redid the calling of the reads with MiXCR, one entry per CDR3 protein. Of about 64,000 distinct CDR3 sequences in the sample, 26% were seen once. Time point of the sample: before trial treatment. Turning to this clonotype: The likely explanation is a read error, given a far larger clone one base away.

The CDR3 has 14 residues. Per germline, CDR1 MNHEY and CDR2 SVGEGT. Here the sequenced sample was PBMCs, taken before treatment. The rearrangement uses TRBV6-2 or TRBV6-3 and TRBJ2-7; possible D gene TRBD1, 5 bases. The sequence came from a male donor with rectosigmoid adenocarcinoma. CDR3 protein: CASTLKPGPYKQYF. Here the CDR3 DNA reads TGTGCCAGCACTCTCAAACCAGGGCCCTACAAGCAGTACTTC.